Below, 20 T cell receptor beta chains from the same sample are listed, as sequenced in a study of T cell responses to AZD1222 COVID-19 vaccine. Here immunoSEQ multiplex PCR was the method, and the copy in TCRdb shows in-frame clones only, minus some. The sample yields about 160,000 clones, around 91% seen once. The sample was peripheral blood, taken on day 0 of AZD1222 vaccination. These receptors originate from an adult in good health.

The chain combines TRBV6-1 with TRBJ2-7; 9 bases align to TRBD2. V dropped 1 base and J dropped 2; count of bases not matched to a gene: 6. The germline gives CDR1 MNHNS, CDR2 SASEGT. This CDR3 region has 16 residues. The CDR3 protein is CASSEELGLAAYEQYF. The CDR3 nucleotides read TGTGCCAGCAGTGAAGAATTGGGACTAGCAGCCTACGAGCAGTACTTC.

The gene calls are TRBV19 and TRBJ2-1, with a tentative D call TRBD1 (6 bases). This CDR3 region has 15 residues. Trimming stripped 1 base from V and 0 bases from J, with 7 bases between. From germline, CDR1 is LNHDA and CDR2 SQIVND (reference sequence). CDR3 coding DNA: TGTGCCAGTAGTATAGGGACAGCCTCCTACAATGAGCAGTTCTTC. It specifies CASSIGTASYNEQFF.

The chain joins TRBV6-5 to TRBJ2-5; possible D gene TRBD1, 5 bases. Deletions cut 0 bases from V and 4 bases from J, with 15 bases between. Germline CDR1 is MNHEY and CDR2 is SVGAGI. This CDR3 has 16 residues. The CDR3 DNA reads as TGTGCCAGCAGTTACTCGAATTCCTTAGGGGCAGAGACCCAGTACTTC. This encodes CASSYSNSLGAETQYF.

The chain joins TRBV3-1 (or the pseudogene TRBV3-2) to TRBJ2-2, with D possibly matching TRBD2 (7 bases). The CDR3 covers 15 residues. Germline V gene lookup returns CDR1 LGHDT and CDR2 YNNKEL (reference sequence). V shed 4 bases and J shed 7 bases, with 16 bases lying between them. In nucleotides, the CDR3 is TGTGCCAGCAGCCGTCTGGGGGGGGCCGACGGGGAGCTGTTTTTT. Its translation is CASSRLGGADGELFF.

The chain carries TRBV24-1 and TRBJ2-2, with a possible D match to TRBD2 (5 bases). CDR3 length: 14 residues. Trimming removed 6 bases from V and 1 base from J, with 8 bases in between. The V gene's germline CDR1 is KGHDR and CDR2 SFDVKD. The CDR3 bases are TGTGCCACCAGTAGGAGGCAGAACACCGGGGAGCTGTTTTTT. Protein: CATSRRQNTGELFF.

This chain uses TRBV7-3 with TRBJ2-5; 12 bases agree with TRBD2. Germline V gene sequence: CDR1 SGHTA, CDR2 FQGTGA. CDR3 length: 17 residues. V was clipped by 5 bases and J by 5 bases; unmatched bases: 12. The CDR3 is CASSQAPSGGALETQYF. The CDR3 bases are TGTGCCAGCAGCCAAGCTCCTAGCGGGGGGGCGCTGGAGACCCAGTACTTC.

The genes are TRBV7-2 and TRBJ1-5; tentatively, D is TRBD1 (5 bases). The CDR3 consists of 15 residues. Germline-derived CDR1 and CDR2 are SGHTA and FQGNSA. Trimming pared 5 bases from V and 7 bases from J, leaving 18 bases between. CDR3 loop: CASSVRGGAGQPQHF. The DNA for the CDR3 is TGTGCCAGCAGCGTCCGCGGTGGGGCTGGGCAGCCCCAGCATTTT.

This rearrangement joins TRBV14 to TRBJ1-1; perhaps TRBD1 as D (5 bases). Trimming left V 3 bases short and J 0 bases short, with 14 bases between. Germline values: CDR1 SGHDN, CDR2 FVKESK. The CDR3 has 16 amino acids. The CDR3 coding sequence is TGTGCCAGCAGCCACCATGGGGGACGGATGAACACTGAAGCTTTCTTT. Encoded protein: CASSHHGGRMNTEAFF.

V and J are TRBV2 and TRBJ2-7; D gene uncertain. Trimming stripped 3 bases from V and 3 bases from J, with 9 bases between. The CDR3 consists of 13 residues. CDR1 is SNHLY, CDR2 FYNNEI, per germline. The CDR3 DNA reads TGTGCCAGCAGTGACCCAGTTAACTACGAGCAGTACTTC. Protein product: CASSDPVNYEQYF.

The V call is TRBV21-1, the J call TRBJ1-2. TRBV21-1 is deemed a pseudogene. This CDR3 is 14 amino acids long. CDR3 amino acids: CASSTTGRNHGYTF. The DNA of the CDR3 is TGTGCCAGCAGCACTACCGGAAGGAACCATGGCTACACCTTC.

The count of this clone is one. The chain is built from TRBV29-1 and TRBJ2-5; D is undetermined. V lost 0 bases and J lost 4, with 12 bases in between. Germline lookup yields CDR1 SQVTM and CDR2 ANQGSEA. The CDR3 consists of 14 residues. CDR3 amino acids: CSVEDSGNSETQYF. DNA of the CDR3: TGCAGCGTTGAAGATAGTGGGAATTCAGAGACCCAGTACTTC.

This clone was recorded a few times. The CDR3, as DNA: TGCGCCAGCAGCCAAACAGCTATCTACACTGAAGCTTTCTTT. Its protein product is CASSQTAIYTEAFF. The chain employs TRBV4-1 and TRBJ1-1, with D unclear. This CDR3 has 14 amino acids. The V end lost 2 bases, the J end lost 3 bases, and 10 bases lay between the germline ends. Germline CDR1 and CDR2: MGHRA and YSYEKL.

This clone has only a few counts. V and J are TRBV6-2 or TRBV6-3 and TRBJ2-6, with 9 bases that match TRBD1. There are 18 residues in the CDR3. The germline gives CDR1 MNHEY, CDR2 SVGEGT. V dropped 2 bases and J dropped 4; count of bases not matched to a gene: 9. DNA for the CDR3: TGTGCCAGCAGTTACGAATCGGGACAGGGCTCCGGGGCCAACGTCCTGACTTTC. It is translated as CASSYESGQGSGANVLTF.

The J gene is TRBJ2-5, the V gene TRBV21-1; the table's TRBD1 call for D was not verified on the DNA. TRBV21-1 counts as a pseudogene. The CDR3 spans 18 residues. CDR3 DNA sequence: TGTGCCAGCAGCAAATGGGTACCACAGGGGACCTACCAAGAGACCCAGTACTTC. Its protein is CASSKWVPQGTYQETQYF.

The chain combines TRBV5-1 with TRBJ2-2, with D perhaps matching TRBD2 (7 bases). CDR1 and CDR2 from the germline V gene are SGHRS and YFSETQ. This CDR3 comprises 15 residues. Between the trimmed V and J ends, which lost 4 bases and 5 bases, there was a span of 15 bases. The CDR3 loop reads CASSGAAGATGELFF. The CDR3 DNA follows: TGCGCCAGCAGCGGGGCGGCGGGGGCTACCGGGGAGCTGTTTTTT. The whole variable domain, filled in from reference TRBV5-1 and TRBJ2-2, reads KAGVTQTPRYLIKTRGQQVTLSCSPISGHRSVSWYQQTPGQGLQFLFEYFSETQRNKGNFPGRFSGRQFSNSRSEMNVSTLELGDSALYLCASSGAAGATGELFFGEGSRLTVL.

This clone has just a few counts. The chain recombines TRBV3-1 (or the pseudogene TRBV3-2) with TRBJ2-7, with TRBD2 matching over 10 bases. In germline, CDR1 is LGHDT, CDR2 YNNKEL (reference sequence). This CDR3 comprises 15 residues. V shed 2 bases and J 4 bases; nucleotides not matched to a gene: 5. CDR3 DNA: TGTGCCAGCAGCCAACAAGCGGGGGGGACTTACGAGCAGTACTTC. It encodes CASSQQAGGTYEQYF.

The rearrangement joins TRBV6-2 or TRBV6-3 to TRBJ2-7; D is uncertain. Germline assignment: CDR1 MNHEY and CDR2 SVGEGT. This CDR3 comprises 13 residues. Trimming removed 2 bases from V and 3 bases from J, with 8 bases in between. The CDR3 DNA reads as TGTGCCAGCAGTTACGGACGGAACTACGAGCAGTACGTC. As protein: CASSYGRNYEQYV.

This clone appeared a single time. The V gene is TRBV19, the J gene TRBJ1-3; the D is unclear. Germline V lookup: CDR1 LNHDA, CDR2 SQIVND (reference sequence). V was clipped by 7 bases and J by 0 bases, with 10 bases between them. The CDR3 covers 14 residues. As DNA, the CDR3 is TGTGCCAGTAAGTCAGACTTCTCTGGAAACACCATATATTTT. Translated: CASKSDFSGNTIYF.

The chain carries TRBV7-6 and TRBJ2-7, with D perhaps TRBD2 (6 bases). The CDR3 is 15 amino acids. V was shortened by 1 base and J by 5 bases, with 15 bases between the two germline ends. Per the germline V gene, CDR1 is SGHVS and CDR2 is FNYEAQ. This chain's CDR3 is CASSLGGVGGDEQYF. The DNA of the CDR3 is TGTGCCAGCAGCTTAGGAGGGGTGGGAGGTGACGAGCAGTACTTC.

The rearrangement uses TRBV18 and TRBJ2-5; the D is unclear. The germline CDR1 and CDR2 sequences are KGHSH and LQKENI. This CDR3 region has 14 residues. V lost 2 bases to trimming and J lost 1 base, with 8 bases between them. CDR3 in DNA: TGTGCCAGCTCACCATCACAAGGCCAAGAGACCCAGTACTTC. Translated, it gives CASSPSQGQETQYF.